One and the same sample provided the 13 T cell receptor beta chains below, sequenced in a study of CD8+ T cells in alopecia areata. Treatment specified: oral pan-JAK inhibitor, 5-10 mg twice daily. cDNA reverse transcribed from extracted RNA served as the sequencing template. TCRdb's table, derived via immunoSEQ multiplex PCR, lists solely in-frame clones and lacks some. The repertoire consists of about 220,000 clones, with less than 75% occurring once and the leading ten covering 1.6%. Sequences were derived from CD4+ T cells sorted from blood, sampled at week 4, from a patient treated with tofacitinib. The receptors stem from a human donor with alopecia areata.

The V and J genes are TRBV30 and TRBJ1-4; TRBD1 is a possible D gene (5 bases). The CDR3 spans 16 residues. V was pared by 1 base and J by 8 bases, with 20 bases between. Germline CDR1 is GTSNPN and CDR2 is SVGIG (reference sequence). The CDR3 loop is CAWSAFLPLWGEKLFF. The CDR3 DNA sequence: TGTGCCTGGAGTGCATTCTTGCCCCTTTGGGGCGAAAAACTGTTTTTT.

The chain is built from TRBV7-2 and TRBJ2-2; tentative D call: TRBD1 (5 bases). CDR3 size: 14 residues. CDR1 SGHTA and CDR2 FQGNSA come from the germline V gene. V was pared by 3 bases and J by 7 bases, with 12 bases between. The CDR3 region has the DNA TGTGCCAGCAGCTTCCCAGGGATGGGCGGGGAGCTGTTTTTT. It yields the protein CASSFPGMGGELFF.

In its sample, this clone was seen once. The J gene is TRBJ2-3, the V gene TRBV29-1; no clear D. V lost 7 bases and J 7 bases, leaving 9 bases between the germline ends. Germline V gene sequence: CDR1 SQVTM, CDR2 ANQGSEA. The CDR3 is made up of 10 amino acids. CDR3 sequence reads: CSASSNTQYF. CDR3 in DNA: TGCAGCGCAAGTAGTAATACGCAGTATTTT.

This chain's CDR3 is CASSPTRVRNTGELFF. In DNA form, the CDR3 reads TGTGCCAGCAGCCCCACCCGGGTGAGGAACACCGGGGAGCTGTTTTTT. The V gene is TRBV7-2, the J gene TRBJ2-2; no firm D call. Trimming removed 5 bases from V and 1 base from J, with 14 bases in between. Germline V gene sequence: CDR1 SGHTA, CDR2 FQGNSA. The CDR3 length is 16 residues.

This clone was found many times. V gene TRBV7-2 combines with J gene TRBJ2-7, with D unresolved. V was shortened by 1 base and J by 3 bases, with 1 base between the two germline ends. The CDR3 is made up of 11 amino acids. In germline, CDR1 is SGHTA, CDR2 FQGNSA. The DNA of the CDR3 is TGTGCCAGCAGCTTAGACTACGAGCAGTACTTC. Protein product: CASSLDYEQYF.

V and J are TRBV7-7 and TRBJ2-5; possible D gene TRBD2, 5 bases. V was trimmed by 1 base and J by 5 bases, leaving 8 bases between them. This CDR3 spans 13 amino acids. The germline gives CDR1 SSHAT, CDR2 FNYEAQ (reference sequence). The CDR3 DNA follows: TGTGCCAGCAGCTTAGGGCGGAGGGAGACCCAGTACTTC. It codes for CASSLGRRETQYF.

The chain employs TRBV30 and TRBJ2-3; D remains unclear. V dropped 6 bases and J dropped 5 bases, with 9 bases sitting between them. The CDR3 contains 11 residues. Germline loops: CDR1 GTSNPN, CDR2 SVGIG (reference sequence). CDR3 residues: CACSFRDTQYF. CDR3 coding DNA: TGTGCCTGTTCCTTCAGAGATACGCAGTATTTT.

This clone was recorded a few times. The chain combines TRBV2 with TRBJ1-5, with D possibly matching TRBD1 (6 bases). V gave up 5 bases and J gave up 4 bases, with 15 bases separating them. The CDR3 spans 15 residues. Per the germline V gene, CDR1 is SNHLY and CDR2 is FYNNEI. CDR3 nucleotide sequence: TGTGCCAGCAGTACTCCGGGACACGCGAATCAGCCCCAGCATTTT. As protein: CASSTPGHANQPQHF. The variable domain in full, completed from reference TRBV2 and TRBJ1-5, reads EPEVTQTPSHQVTQMGQEVILRCVPISNHLYFYWYRQILGQKVEFLVSFYNNEISEKSEIFDDQFSVERPDGSNFTLKIRSTKLEDSAMYFCASSTPGHANQPQHFGDGTRLSIL.

The table lists this clone with a few counts. The chain employs TRBV19 and TRBJ1-5; possible D gene TRBD1, 6 bases. The germline V and J ends were trimmed by 7 bases and 7 bases, with 14 bases remaining between them. Germline CDR1 reads LNHDA; CDR2 reads SQIVND (reference sequence). The CDR3 consists of 13 residues. The CDR3 region is CASTPGVRQPQHF. Here the CDR3 DNA reads TGTGCCAGTACCCCAGGGGTGAGACAGCCCCAGCATTTT.

The chain employs TRBV7-2 and TRBJ2-7, with D possibly TRBD1 on 5 matching bases. The germline V and J ends were trimmed by 2 bases and 4 bases, with 6 bases remaining between them. Per the germline V gene, CDR1 is SGHTA and CDR2 is FQGNSA. This CDR3 region has 12 residues. The CDR3 DNA sequence: TGTGCCAGCAGCTTAAGGGGTTACGAGCAGTACTTC. Its translation: CASSLRGYEQYF.

The gene calls are TRBV28 and TRBJ1-1, with TRBD1 as a possible D gene (5 bases). With 6 bases removed from V and 8 bases from J, the gap between germline ends came to 16 bases. In germline, CDR1 is MDHEN, CDR2 SYDVKM. This CDR3 comprises 13 residues. The CDR3 loop is CASSSGSGGEAFF. CDR3 DNA sequence: TGTGCCAGCAGCTCCGGATCTGGGGGAGAAGCTTTCTTT.

V and J are TRBV14 and TRBJ1-3; D may be TRBD1 (5 bases). V was cut by 2 bases and J by 3 bases, with 11 bases left in between. The CDR3 extends over 15 amino acids. In germline, CDR1 is SGHDN, CDR2 FVKESK. The CDR3 coding sequence is TGTGCCAGCAGCCAAAGGGGCGACCGTGGAAACACCATATATTTT. This sequence encodes CASSQRGDRGNTIYF.

In this sample, this clone turned up a few times. This rearrangement joins TRBV29-1 to TRBJ1-2; the match to TRBD1 covers 8 bases. CDR3 length: 15 residues. V was pared by 4 bases and J by 8 bases, with 15 bases of the junction left unmatched. Per germline, CDR1 SQVTM and CDR2 ANQGSEA. CDR3 bases: TGCAGCGTTGGTCTTCGTAGCCAGGGGGCGTGGGGCTACACCTTC. It encodes CSVGLRSQGAWGYTF.